A selection of T cell receptor beta chains follows, all from one sample in a study of cytomegalovirus exposure and HLA in healthy donors. The repertoire was sequenced with immunoSEQ multiplex PCR; TCRdb's copy has only in-frame clones and lacks some. The sample includes 130,000 or so clones, around 75% of them seen just once. What was sequenced was PBMCs. These receptors all come from a man aged 40-49 years in good health and CMV-seronegative. Both conserved end residues are part of each CDR3. A D gene is named only where the DNA matches it firmly. Some rows have no size entry. The others give once, few or many, or a class for an expanded clone.

V gene: TRBV7-9; D gene: NA; clone size: few; J gene: TRBJ2-7; CDR3 protein: CASSLLQASEQYF; CDR3 DNA: TGTGCCAGCAGCTTATTGCAGGCCAGCGAGCAGTACTTC
V gene: TRBV9; D gene: TRBD1; clone size: few; J gene: TRBJ2-7; CDR3 protein: CASSVRDRGLQYF; CDR3 DNA: TGTGCCAGCAGCGTCCGGGACAGAGGTTTACAGTACTTC
V gene: TRBV2; D gene: TRBD1; clone size: NA; J gene: TRBJ1-2; CDR3 protein: CASGFFDRGGYTF; CDR3 DNA: TGTGCCAGCGGGTTTTTCGACAGGGGTGGCTACACCTTC
V gene: TRBV5-1; D gene: NA; clone size: NA; J gene: TRBJ1-6; CDR3 protein: CASSAGNSPLHF; CDR3 DNA: TGCGCCAGCAGCGCCGGGAATTCACCCCTCCACTTT
V gene: TRBV30; D gene: TRBD1; clone size: NA; J gene: TRBJ1-4; CDR3 protein: CAGQVHNEKLFF; CDR3 DNA: TGTGCCGGACAGGTCCATAATGAAAAACTGTTTTTT
V gene: TRBV19; D gene: NA; clone size: NA; J gene: TRBJ1-3; CDR3 protein: CASSVGSGNTIYF; CDR3 DNA: TGTGCCAGTAGTGTCGGTTCTGGAAACACCATATATTTT
V gene: TRBV18; D gene: TRBD1; clone size: NA; J gene: TRBJ1-1; CDR3 protein: CASSPASTGGRTEAFF; CDR3 DNA: TGTGCCAGCTCACCAGCGAGTACAGGGGGAAGGACTGAAGCTTTCTTT
V gene: TRBV19; D gene: TRBD1; clone size: NA; J gene: TRBJ2-3; CDR3 protein: CASRQGDTQYF; CDR3 DNA: TGTGCCAGTCGACAGGGAGATACGCAGTATTTT
V gene: TRBV7-2; D gene: TRBD1; clone size: NA; J gene: TRBJ1-2; CDR3 protein: CASSLAGTDPYGYTF; CDR3 DNA: TGTGCCAGCAGCTTAGCCGGGACAGATCCCTATGGCTACACCTTC
V gene: TRBV5-1; D gene: TRBD2; clone size: NA; J gene: TRBJ2-7; CDR3 protein: CASSLGLAVYEQYF; CDR3 DNA: TGCGCCAGCAGCTTGGGACTAGCGGTCTACGAGCAGTACTTC
V gene: TRBV6-1; D gene: NA; clone size: NA; J gene: TRBJ2-5; CDR3 protein: CASSEWSRQETQYF; CDR3 DNA: TGTGCCAGCAGTGAATGGTCTAGACAAGAGACCCAGTACTTC
V gene: TRBV7-9; D gene: TRBD1; clone size: NA; J gene: TRBJ2-5; CDR3 protein: CASSLESTGEETQYF; CDR3 DNA: TGTGCCAGCAGCTTAGAGTCGACAGGGGAAGAGACCCAGTACTTC
V gene: TRBV9; D gene: TRBD1; clone size: few; J gene: TRBJ2-7; CDR3 protein: CASSAHPGQGAGEQYF; CDR3 DNA: TGTGCCAGCAGCGCACACCCGGGACAGGGAGCGGGCGAGCAGTACTTC
V gene: TRBV11-2; D gene: NA; clone size: NA; J gene: TRBJ1-1; CDR3 protein: CASSLGPREAFF; CDR3 DNA: TGTGCCAGCAGCTTAGGACCGAGGGAGGCTTTCTTT
V gene: TRBV4-1; D gene: TRBD1; clone size: once; J gene: TRBJ2-7; CDR3 protein: CASSQPTGGRSIYEQYF; CDR3 DNA: TGCGCCAGCAGCCAGCCTACAGGGGGCCGTTCAATCTACGAGCAGTACTTC
V gene: TRBV6-1; D gene: NA; clone size: few; J gene: TRBJ2-7; CDR3 protein: CASSYDISSYEQYF; CDR3 DNA: TGTGCCAGCAGTTATGATATCAGCTCCTACGAGCAGTACTTC
V gene: TRBV6-1; D gene: NA; clone size: NA; J gene: TRBJ1-2; CDR3 protein: CASSGGSYGYTF; CDR3 DNA: TGTGCCAGCAGTGGCGGGAGCTATGGCTACACCTTC
V gene: TRBV11-3; D gene: TRBD1; clone size: NA; J gene: TRBJ2-7; CDR3 protein: CASSNPDRGTYEQYF; CDR3 DNA: TGTGCCAGCAGCAATCCGGACAGGGGGACCTACGAGCAGTACTTC
V gene: TRBV11-2; D gene: TRBD2; clone size: NA; J gene: TRBJ2-4; CDR3 protein: CASSLVWGGPKNIQYF; CDR3 DNA: TGTGCCAGCAGCTTAGTCTGGGGGGGACCCAAAAACATTCAGTACTTC
V gene: TRBV15; D gene: TRBD1; clone size: NA; J gene: TRBJ1-4; CDR3 protein: CATSTLRDRGTTNEKLFF; CDR3 DNA: TGTGCCACCAGCACGCTCCGGGACAGGGGGACAACTAATGAAAAACTGTTTTTT
V gene: TRBV6-1; D gene: NA; clone size: few; J gene: TRBJ2-7; CDR3 protein: CASSGVRGFMDEQYF; CDR3 DNA: TGTGCCAGCAGTGGGGTCCGGGGTTTCATGGACGAGCAGTACTTC
V gene: TRBV2; D gene: NA; clone size: few; J gene: TRBJ2-1; CDR3 protein: CASSPTTQGEQFF; CDR3 DNA: TGTGCCAGCAGCCCCACTACTCAGGGAGAGCAGTTCTTC
V gene: TRBV11-2; D gene: TRBD1; clone size: NA; J gene: TRBJ1-2; CDR3 protein: CASSPRTGGGYTF; CDR3 DNA: TGTGCCAGCAGCCCTAGGACAGGCGGAGGCTACACCTTC
V gene: TRBV5-1; D gene: NA; clone size: NA; J gene: TRBJ2-5; CDR3 protein: CASSLKGGVETQYF; CDR3 DNA: TGCGCCAGCAGCTTGAAGGGCGGGGTCGAGACCCAGTACTTC
V gene: TRBV11-2; D gene: TRBD2; clone size: NA; J gene: TRBJ2-1; CDR3 protein: CASSSRIAGLIHNKQFF; CDR3 DNA: TGTGCCAGCAGCTCGAGGATAGCGGGGTTAATCCACAATAAGCAGTTCTTC
V gene: TRBV7-3; D gene: TRBD1; clone size: NA; J gene: TRBJ2-7; CDR3 protein: CASSFTGGPSYEQYF; CDR3 DNA: TGTGCCAGCAGCTTCACAGGGGGCCCCTCCTACGAGCAGTACTTC
V gene: TRBV15; D gene: NA; clone size: NA; J gene: TRBJ2-7; CDR3 protein: CATRYADSYEQYF; CDR3 DNA: TGTGCCACCAGGTATGCGGATTCCTACGAGCAGTACTTC
V gene: TRBV6-5; D gene: TRBD1; clone size: NA; J gene: TRBJ1-3; CDR3 protein: CASVSGGAGNTIYF; CDR3 DNA: TGTGCCAGCGTCTCAGGGGGCGCTGGAAACACCATATATTTT
V gene: TRBV4-2; D gene: TRBD1; clone size: NA; J gene: TRBJ2-3; CDR3 protein: CASSHRDRDRDTQYF; CDR3 DNA: TGTGCCAGCAGCCACCGGGACAGGGATAGGGATACGCAGTATTTT
V gene: TRBV2; D gene: TRBD2; clone size: few; J gene: TRBJ2-3; CDR3 protein: CASSEFRGGPQADTQYF; CDR3 DNA: TGTGCCAGCAGTGAGTTTCGGGGGGGCCCCCAGGCAGATACGCAGTATTTT
V gene: TRBV11-2; D gene: NA; clone size: NA; J gene: TRBJ1-2; CDR3 protein: CASSFGGANYGYTF; CDR3 DNA: TGTGCCAGCAGCTTCGGGGGGGCGAACTATGGCTACACCTTC
V gene: TRBV4-1; D gene: NA; clone size: NA; J gene: TRBJ1-4; CDR3 protein: CASSQDLGGSRTANEKLFF; CDR3 DNA: TGCGCCAGCAGCCAAGATCTTGGCGGCAGCCGGACAGCTAATGAAAAACTGTTTTTT
V gene: TRBV6-5; D gene: NA; clone size: NA; J gene: TRBJ2-7; CDR3 protein: CASQRLTSYEQYF; CDR3 DNA: TGTGCCAGCCAGCGACTAACAAGCTACGAGCAGTACTTC
V gene: TRBV4-1; D gene: NA; clone size: NA; J gene: TRBJ2-3; CDR3 protein: CASSRAADTQYF; CDR3 DNA: TGCGCCAGCAGCCGGGCCGCAGATACGCAGTATTTT
V gene: TRBV4-1; D gene: NA; clone size: few; J gene: TRBJ1-2; CDR3 protein: CASSSGSNYGYTF; CDR3 DNA: TGCGCCAGCAGCAGCGGTTCTAACTATGGCTACACCTTC
V gene: TRBV6-1; D gene: NA; clone size: NA; J gene: TRBJ2-7; CDR3 protein: CASSAQQVYEQYF; CDR3 DNA: TGTGCCAGCAGTGCCCAACAGGTCTACGAGCAGTACTTC
V gene: TRBV30; D gene: NA; clone size: few; J gene: TRBJ1-3; CDR3 protein: CAWSVERSGNTIYF; CDR3 DNA: TGTGCCTGGAGTGTTGAGCGCTCTGGAAACACCATATATTTT
V gene: TRBV5-6; D gene: TRBD2; clone size: NA; J gene: TRBJ2-5; CDR3 protein: CASSLLASGDEETQYF; CDR3 DNA: TGTGCCAGCAGCTTGCTAGCTAGCGGGGATGAAGAGACCCAGTACTTC
V gene: TRBV11-2; D gene: NA; clone size: once; J gene: TRBJ2-5; CDR3 protein: CASSLVDWYNQETQYF; CDR3 DNA: TGTGCCAGCAGCTTAGTCGATTGGTACAACCAAGAGACCCAGTACTTC
V gene: TRBV6-1; D gene: NA; clone size: NA; J gene: TRBJ1-6; CDR3 protein: CASWTRLGNSPLHF; CDR3 DNA: TGTGCCAGCTGGACTCGGCTTGGTAATTCACCCCTCCACTTT
V gene: TRBV6-5; D gene: TRBD1; clone size: few; J gene: TRBJ1-2; CDR3 protein: CASSKGAEYGYTF; CDR3 DNA: TGTGCCAGCAGTAAGGGGGCAGAATATGGCTACACCTTC
V gene: TRBV6-5; D gene: TRBD1; clone size: NA; J gene: TRBJ2-5; CDR3 protein: CASSRTGQETQYF; CDR3 DNA: TGTGCCAGCAGTCGGACAGGCCAAGAGACCCAGTACTTC
V gene: TRBV25-1; D gene: NA; clone size: NA; J gene: TRBJ1-3; CDR3 protein: CASSRGGSGNTIYF; CDR3 DNA: TGTGCCAGCAGTAGGGGGGGCAGCGGAAACACCATATATTTT
V gene: TRBV5-4; D gene: TRBD1; clone size: few; J gene: TRBJ2-7; CDR3 protein: CASSSTGNGEQYF; CDR3 DNA: TGTGCCAGCAGCTCGACAGGGAACGGTGAGCAGTACTTC
V gene: TRBV6-1; D gene: NA; clone size: NA; J gene: TRBJ1-6; CDR3 protein: CAGGERNNSPLHF; CDR3 DNA: TGTGCCGGAGGGGAAAGGAATAATTCACCCCTCCACTTT
V gene: TRBV7-9; D gene: TRBD1; clone size: NA; J gene: TRBJ1-5; CDR3 protein: CASSLVVTTGDGNQPQHF; CDR3 DNA: TGTGCCAGCAGCTTAGTTGTAACGACAGGGGATGGTAATCAGCCCCAGCATTTT
V gene: TRBV15; D gene: NA; clone size: NA; J gene: TRBJ2-7; CDR3 protein: CATSRDRDEQYF; CDR3 DNA: TGTGCCACCAGCAGAGATCGCGACGAGCAGTACTTC
V gene: TRBV20-1; D gene: NA; clone size: NA; J gene: TRBJ1-1; CDR3 protein: CSAFLNTEAFF; CDR3 DNA: TGCAGTGCTTTCTTGAACACTGAAGCTTTCTTT
V gene: TRBV5-8; D gene: NA; clone size: NA; J gene: TRBJ1-4; CDR3 protein: CASSPDPRGEKLFF; CDR3 DNA: TGTGCCAGCAGCCCGGACCCACGGGGAGAAAAACTGTTTTTT
V gene: TRBV6-4; D gene: NA; clone size: NA; J gene: TRBJ1-1; CDR3 protein: CASREAREAFF; CDR3 DNA: TGTGCCAGCAGGGAGGCGAGAGAAGCTTTCTTT
V gene: TRBV10-3; D gene: NA; clone size: NA; J gene: TRBJ1-1; CDR3 protein: CAISESRRALTEAFF; CDR3 DNA: TGTGCCATCAGTGAGTCGCGCAGGGCGCTCACTGAAGCTTTCTTT
V gene: TRBV1; D gene: NA; clone size: NA; J gene: TRBJ2-7; CDR3 protein: CTSSQDKRGEQYF; CDR3 DNA: TGCACCAGCAGCCAAGATAAGCGGGGCGAGCAGTACTTC
V gene: TRBV5-1; D gene: TRBD1; clone size: NA; J gene: TRBJ2-2; CDR3 protein: CASRYRGDGTGELFF; CDR3 DNA: TGCGCCAGCCGCTACAGGGGAGATGGAACCGGGGAGCTGTTTTTT
V gene: TRBV28; D gene: TRBD1; clone size: NA; J gene: TRBJ2-2; CDR3 protein: CASSFPGTGTGELFF; CDR3 DNA: TGTGCCAGCAGTTTTCCCGGGACAGGGACCGGGGAGCTGTTTTTT
V gene: TRBV28; D gene: NA; clone size: NA; J gene: TRBJ2-3; CDR3 protein: CASSSGSDTQYF; CDR3 DNA: TGTGCCAGCAGTTCGGGGTCAGATACGCAGTATTTT